This T cell receptor (beta chain) was documented in a study of shared clonotypes between healthy human individuals. Study context: Researchers drew samples from two women and a few men aged 18 to 49.

Execution of the assay was at deep level. The material for each subset, its genomic DNA, was split evenly across several immunoSEQ plates. Profiling relied on immunoSEQ multiplex PCR, and the TCRdb table lists in-frame clones only, not all of them. Of around 2,000,000 clones listed, just under 95% are singletons. Study-wide points: Non-shared clonotypes were found to have lower generation probabilities than the clonotypes that were shared by all four of the sorted-subset donors.

On this clone itself: Its antigen is unidentified.

Germline lookup yields CDR1 SNHLY and CDR2 FYNNEI. V was shortened by 2 bases and J by 1 base, with 11 bases between the two germline ends. The CDR3 consists of 15 residues. As defined, naive CD8 cells were CD45RO-negative and positively selected for CCR7, with terminally differentiated effector memory CD45RA+ cells excluded. The source is a young man in good health. This chain connects TRBV2 to TRBJ2-5; possibly TRBD2 for D (6 bases). The sequenced material came from naive CD8+ T cells sorted from blood. CDR3 loop: CASSELGLVQETQYF. The CDR3 DNA reads TGTGCCAGCAGTGAACTGGGACTCGTCCAAGAGACCCAGTACTTC.